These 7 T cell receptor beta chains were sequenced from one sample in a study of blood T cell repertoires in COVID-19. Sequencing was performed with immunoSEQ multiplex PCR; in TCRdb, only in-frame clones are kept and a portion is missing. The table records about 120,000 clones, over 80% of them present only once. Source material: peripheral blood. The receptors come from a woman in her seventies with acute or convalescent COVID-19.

The CDR3, as DNA: TGTGCCAGCAATCAGGGTCTCGGCTACACCTTC. Translating gives CASNQGLGYTF. The V gene is TRBV12-3 or TRBV12-4, the J gene TRBJ1-2; tentatively, D is TRBD1 (5 bases). The CDR3 runs 11 residues. The V end was cut by 7 bases, the J end by 8 bases, with 11 bases between.

The CDR3 loop reads CASSDGMKEPQHF. DNA for the CDR3: TGTGCCAGCAGTGACGGGATGAAAGAGCCCCAGCATTTT. The V and J genes are TRBV2 and TRBJ1-5, with no clear D. This CDR3 spans 13 amino acids. V lost 3 bases to trimming and J lost 8 bases, with 11 bases between them. Per germline, CDR1 SNHLY and CDR2 FYNNEI.

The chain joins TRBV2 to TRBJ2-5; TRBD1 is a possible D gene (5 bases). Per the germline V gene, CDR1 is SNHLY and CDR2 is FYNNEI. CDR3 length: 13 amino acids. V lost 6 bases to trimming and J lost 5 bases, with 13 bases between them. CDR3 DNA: TGTGCCAGCAGCCCACAGGTAGTCGAGACCCAGTACTTC. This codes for CASSPQVVETQYF. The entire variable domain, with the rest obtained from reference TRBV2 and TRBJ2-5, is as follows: EPEVTQTPSHQVTQMGQEVILRCVPISNHLYFYWYRQILGQKVEFLVSFYNNEISEKSEIFDDQFSVERPDGSNFTLKIRSTKLEDSAMYFCASSPQVVETQYFGPGTRLLVL.

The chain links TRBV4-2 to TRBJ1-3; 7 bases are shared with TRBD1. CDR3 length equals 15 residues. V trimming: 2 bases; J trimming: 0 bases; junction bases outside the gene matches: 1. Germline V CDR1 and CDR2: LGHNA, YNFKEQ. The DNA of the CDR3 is TGTGCCAGCAGCCAATGGGACAGCTCTGGAAACACCATATATTTT. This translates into CASSQWDSSGNTIYF.

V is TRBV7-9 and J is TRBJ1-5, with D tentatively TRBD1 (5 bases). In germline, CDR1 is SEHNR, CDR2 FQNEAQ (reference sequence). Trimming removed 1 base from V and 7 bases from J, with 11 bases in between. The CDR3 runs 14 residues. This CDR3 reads CASSLEGGDQPQHF. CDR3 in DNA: TGTGCCAGCAGCTTAGAGGGAGGGGACCAGCCCCAGCATTTT. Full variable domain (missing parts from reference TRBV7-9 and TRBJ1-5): DTGVSQNPRHKITKRGQNVTFRCDPISEHNRLYWYRQTLGQGPEFLTYFQNEAQLEKSRLLSDRFSAERPKGSFSTLEIQRTEQGDSAMYLCASSLEGGDQPQHFGDGTRLSIL.

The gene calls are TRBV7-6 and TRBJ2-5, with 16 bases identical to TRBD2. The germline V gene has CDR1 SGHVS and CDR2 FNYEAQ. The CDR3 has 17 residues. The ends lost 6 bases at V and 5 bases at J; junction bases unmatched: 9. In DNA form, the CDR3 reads TGTGCCAGCAGATCCCTGGGACTAGCGGGGGGGCAGGAGACCCAGTACTTC. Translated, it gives CASRSLGLAGGQETQYF.

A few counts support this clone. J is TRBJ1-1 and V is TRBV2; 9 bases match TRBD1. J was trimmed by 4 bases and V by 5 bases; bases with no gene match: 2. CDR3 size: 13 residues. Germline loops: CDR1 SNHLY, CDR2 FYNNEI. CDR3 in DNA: TGTGCCAGCAGTACAGGGGGCTTCACTGAAGCTTTCTTT. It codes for CASSTGGFTEAFF.